This T cell receptor beta chain emerged from a study of T cells in Graves' hyperthyroidism and ophthalmopathy (dated by TCRdb to the late 2010s). General notes on the study: Peripheral blood samples were taken at initial diagnosis, before any treatment was given. Prospective prediction of ophthalmopathy was tested in an independent validation cohort of 18 to 20 hyperthyroidism patients and 17 patients who later progressed to ophthalmopathy. In addition, the study compared T-cell repertoires in thyroid tissue and in blood from several Graves' hyperthyroidism patients. TCR Vbeta CDR3 sequencing of approximately 140 peripheral blood samples (under 45 ophthalmopathy, 75 or so hyperthyroidism and roughly 17 progressor patients) is reported in the paper. The 100 or so discovery patients were randomly split 7:3 into training and test sets. To identify distinguishing TCR V-J signatures, a discovery cohort of 100 or so patients was used, comprising some 45 with Graves' ophthalmopathy and 57 with stable Graves' hyperthyroidism. Once sampling was done, hyperthyroidism patients were given methimazole at a starting dose of 30 mg daily, whereas ophthalmopathy patients were given high-dose intravenous methylprednisolone.

The paper as a whole reports these results and caveats: Blood samples also contained most of the expanded thyroid clonotypes (frequency above 0.001), which suggests that blood repertoires may reflect thyroid immune responses. No statistical method was used to set the sample size in advance, and investigators knew the group allocation. During validation, the model predicted progression to ophthalmopathy a median of about 6.3 months ahead of onset, with almost 71% sensitivity and 72.22% specificity. In cross-validation, a model built on a 13 V-J signature told ophthalmopathy apart from stable hyperthyroidism with under 90% sensitivity and approximately 84% specificity, and in testing the same model reached 80%/75%.

CDR1 and CDR2, per the germline V gene, are SGHDT and YYEEEE. V is pruned by 4 bases and J by 4 bases, leaving 9 bases of the junction without a gene match. Its CDR3 holds 16 amino acids, cysteine through phenylalanine. The retained sequence is limited to the CDR3, 48 bases, with the frame set at the first base. This clonotype was found a few times. Its antigen is not yet known. No quality values exist for individual bases; no much larger clone is one base distant. Amplification of TCR beta CDR3 regions was carried out from RNA transcripts. The TCR CDR3 was subjected to a first round of RT-PCR using the HTBI primer set and the Qiagen OneStep RT-PCR kit. Libraries were constructed in a second round of multiplex PCR, after which size selection and purification were performed. Sequencing of the libraries was done on an Illumina HiSeq2000 using paired-end 100 bp reads. In the authors' own workflow: SOAPnuke was used to process the raw data, with reads discarded if the reads contained adapters or uncalled bases, had a mean Phred below 15, or lacked an exact constant-primer or identifier match. COPE v1.2.5 was used to merge the high-quality paired reads, and each unique nucleotide sequence was defined as a clonotype. MiTCR v1.1 was used to align the clonotypes against IMGT TRBV, TRBD and TRBJ reference segments. The analysis included only V-J combinations with a frequency above 0.0001, which together covered roughly 99% of the repertoires. The TCS score was defined as F50 (clonal expansion) divided by E x V (chaos), with BLOSUM62-based TCRdist calculated between CDR3 peptides within each V-J. Welch's t-statistics and random forest reduced some 510 V-J features to 13, which were used in a naive Bayes classifier (R e1071). TCRdb reworked the public reads: Q25 trimming with fastp, MiXCR clone assembly, productive beta chains retained. CDR3 protein sequences are deduplicated, and each keeps its most common genes and DNA. Clone size and V and J calls follow TCRdb, not the original study. This sample gives about 620,000 distinct CDR3 sequences in total; around 16% of them show up just once. The top ten hold 3.8% of the sample.

Graves' hyperthyroidism was defined as stable when no progression to ophthalmopathy occurred over 18 months of follow-up. Hyperthyroidism patients were newly diagnosed, had a disease duration of under 2 months, and were aged 18 to 65 years. The study excluded patients with uncontrolled infections, other autoimmune diseases, pregnancy or lactation. Diagnoses relied on clinical symptoms, serum thyroxine and TRAb, thyroid ultrasound and orbital computed tomography. PBMCs were separated from approximately 10 ml of fresh peripheral blood using Ficoll-Paque density gradient centrifugation. Total RNA was extracted with Trizol reagent, and quality was checked on an Agilent 2100 Bioanalyzer.

The V gene is TRBV5-6 and the J gene is TRBJ2-2, and 8 bases in between align with TRBD1. The sequence derives from a woman under 40 with Graves' hyperthyroidism. The source material was blood. Here the CDR3 is given as CASSTQGAKITGELFF. The sequenced DNA is TGTGCCAGCAGCACTCAGGGGGCGAAGATCACCGGGGAGCTGTTTTTT.